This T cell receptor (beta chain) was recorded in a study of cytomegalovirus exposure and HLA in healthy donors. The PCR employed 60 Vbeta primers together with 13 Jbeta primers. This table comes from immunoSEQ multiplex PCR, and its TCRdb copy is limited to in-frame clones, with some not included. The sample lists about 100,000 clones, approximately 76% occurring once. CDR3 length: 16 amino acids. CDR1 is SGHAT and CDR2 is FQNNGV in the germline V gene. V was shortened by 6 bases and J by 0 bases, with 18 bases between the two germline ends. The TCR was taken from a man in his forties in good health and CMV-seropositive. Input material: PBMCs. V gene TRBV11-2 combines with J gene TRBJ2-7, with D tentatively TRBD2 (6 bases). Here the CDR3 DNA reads TGTGCCAGCAGTACCCTCGGGGGAAGGGGCTCCTACGAGCAGTACTTC. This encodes CASSTLGGRGSYEQYF. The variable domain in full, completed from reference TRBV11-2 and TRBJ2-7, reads EAGVAQSPRYKIIEKRQSVAFWCNPISGHATLYWYQQILGQGPKLLIQFQNNGVVDDSQLPKDRFSAERLKGVDSTLKIQPAKLEDSAVYLCASSTLGGRGSYEQYFGPGTRLTVT.